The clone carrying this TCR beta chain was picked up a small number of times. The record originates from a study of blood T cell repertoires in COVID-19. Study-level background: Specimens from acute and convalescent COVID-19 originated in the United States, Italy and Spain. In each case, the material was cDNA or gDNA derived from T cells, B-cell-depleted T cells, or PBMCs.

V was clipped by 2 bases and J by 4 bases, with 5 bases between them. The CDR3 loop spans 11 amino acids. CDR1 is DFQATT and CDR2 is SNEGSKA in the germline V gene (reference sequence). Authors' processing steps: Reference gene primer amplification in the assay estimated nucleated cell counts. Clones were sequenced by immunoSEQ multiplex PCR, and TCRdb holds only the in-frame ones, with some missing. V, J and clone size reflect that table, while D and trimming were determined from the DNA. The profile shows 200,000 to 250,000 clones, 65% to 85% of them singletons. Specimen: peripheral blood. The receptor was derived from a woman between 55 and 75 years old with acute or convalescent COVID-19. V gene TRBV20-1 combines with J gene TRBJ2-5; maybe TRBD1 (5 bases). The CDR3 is CSARQGETQYF. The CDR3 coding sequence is TGCAGTGCTAGACAGGGAGAGACCCAGTACTTC.